The rows below give T cell receptor beta chains drawn from one sample of a study of blood T cell repertoires in COVID-19. Clones were sequenced by immunoSEQ multiplex PCR, and TCRdb holds only the in-frame ones, with some missing. The data contain 200,000 to 300,000 clones, around 89% of them singletons. Sequenced input: PBMCs or T cells enriched from blood (not recorded which). The receptor set was obtained from a woman between 40 and 55 years old with acute COVID-19. The CDR3 runs from the conserved cysteine through the conserved F or W. Each record gives: CDR3 protein, CDR3 DNA, clone size, J gene, V gene, D gene. A D gene is named only where the DNA matches it firmly. Size tells how often a clone was seen (once, few, many) or the class of an expanded clone, and some rows leave it out.

CDR3: CASSLIISGGYNEQFF; DNA: TGTGCCAGCAGCTTAATTATTAGCGGGGGCTACAATGAGCAGTTCTTC; size: .; J: TRBJ2-1; V: TRBV7-8; D: TRBD2
CDR3: CASSPGTGGLNQPQHF; DNA: TGTGCCAGCAGCCCTGGGACAGGGGGTCTCAATCAGCCCCAGCATTTT; size: .; J: TRBJ1-5; V: TRBV7-2; D: TRBD1
CDR3: CAWSVNSYEQYF; DNA: TGTGCCTGGAGTGTGAACAGCTACGAGCAGTACTTC; size: .; J: TRBJ2-7; V: TRBV30; D: .
CDR3: CSAQRDSGYEQFF; DNA: TGCAGCGCTCAACGGGACAGCGGGTATGAGCAGTTCTTC; size: .; J: TRBJ2-1; V: TRBV29-1; D: .
CDR3: CAYSRQGFSEKLFF; DNA: TGTGCATACTCCCGACAGGGGTTTTCTGAAAAACTGTTTTTT; size: .; J: TRBJ1-4; V: TRBV12-5; D: TRBD1
CDR3: CSASMGDPGALNEKLFF; DNA: TGCAGTGCTAGTATGGGAGACCCGGGAGCCCTAAATGAAAAACTGTTTTTT; size: .; J: TRBJ1-4; V: TRBV20-1; D: .
CDR3: CASSDPSMEGAVGYTF; DNA: TGTGCCAGCAGTGACCCCTCAATGGAGGGGGCGGTAGGCTACACCTTC; size: once; J: TRBJ1-2; V: TRBV25-1; D: TRBD1
CDR3: CASSAQGLTDTQYF; DNA: TGCGCCAGCAGTGCTCAGGGGCTCACAGATACGCAGTATTTT; size: .; J: TRBJ2-3; V: TRBV5-1; D: .
CDR3: CASSFGGGLNEQFF; DNA: TGTGCCAGCAGCTTCGGGGGTGGCCTGAATGAGCAGTTCTTC; size: .; J: TRBJ2-1; V: TRBV11-3; D: .
CDR3: CASSPLDSPLHF; DNA: TGTGCCAGCAGCCCACTGGATTCACCCCTCCACTTT; size: .; J: TRBJ1-6; V: TRBV3-1/TRBV3-2; D: .
CDR3: CASSPGYSGTDTQYF; DNA: TGCGCCAGCAGCCCAGGGTATAGTGGCACAGATACGCAGTATTTT; size: .; J: TRBJ2-3; V: TRBV5-1; D: .
CDR3: CASSAGQGARQPQHF; DNA: TGTGCCAGCAGCGCGGGACAGGGGGCGAGACAGCCCCAGCATTTT; size: .; J: TRBJ1-5; V: TRBV2; D: TRBD1
CDR3: CASSLTGATKGADTQYF; DNA: TGCGCCAGCAGCTTGACCGGGGCGACCAAGGGGGCAGATACGCAGTATTTT; size: .; J: TRBJ2-3; V: TRBV5-1; D: .
CDR3: CATSDHGTGTGVTGELFF; DNA: TGTGCCACCAGTGACCACGGGACCGGGACAGGGGTTACCGGGGAGCTGTTTTTT; size: .; J: TRBJ2-2; V: TRBV24-1; D: TRBD1
CDR3: CASSYPYPYAEAFF; DNA: TGTGCCAGCAGTTATCCCTACCCCTACGCTGAAGCTTTCTTT; size: .; J: TRBJ1-1; V: TRBV6-2/TRBV6-3; D: .
CDR3: CASRIWGANYGYTF; DNA: TGTGCCAGCAGAATTTGGGGGGCTAACTATGGCTACACCTTC; size: once; J: TRBJ1-2; V: TRBV7-2; D: .
CDR3: CASSQVASKSTDTQYF; DNA: TGTGCCAGCAGCCAAGTAGCTAGCAAGTCCACAGATACGCAGTATTTT; size: once; J: TRBJ2-3; V: TRBV14; D: .
CDR3: CASSRDSQGRDTQYF; DNA: TGTGCCAGCAGCCGGGACAGCCAAGGGAGAGATACGCAGTATTTT; size: .; J: TRBJ2-3; V: TRBV5-6; D: TRBD1
CDR3: CASRQGNTEAFF; DNA: TGCGCCAGCAGACAGGGCAACACTGAAGCTTTCTTT; size: .; J: TRBJ1-1; V: TRBV10-2; D: .
CDR3: CASSFVPGQETNYGYTF; DNA: TGTGCCAGCAGCTTCGTCCCCGGACAGGAGACTAACTATGGCTACACCTTC; size: .; J: TRBJ1-2; V: TRBV7-8; D: TRBD1
CDR3: CASSKLVPLAGDTDTQYF; DNA: TGTGCCAGCAGCAAACTGGTCCCCTTAGCCGGAGACACAGATACGCAGTATTTT; size: .; J: TRBJ2-3; V: TRBV21-1; D: .
CDR3: CASSPVNTEAFF; DNA: TGTGCCAGCAGCCCAGTTAACACTGAAGCTTTCTTT; size: .; J: TRBJ1-1; V: TRBV7-9; D: .
CDR3: CASSQDEGAAKNIQYF; DNA: TGCGCCAGCAGCCAAGACGAGGGGGCGGCCAAAAACATTCAGTACTTC; size: .; J: TRBJ2-4; V: TRBV4-3; D: TRBD1
CDR3: CAISESMGTGTNYGYTF; DNA: TGTGCCATCAGTGAGTCAATGGGGACAGGGACTAACTATGGCTACACCTTC; size: .; J: TRBJ1-2; V: TRBV10-3; D: TRBD1
CDR3: CASSRGAGGNQPQHF; DNA: TGTGCCAGCAGCCGTGGGGCGGGGGGGAATCAGCCCCAGCATTTT; size: .; J: TRBJ1-5; V: TRBV21-1; D: .
CDR3: CASSLYRGGPLHF; DNA: TGTGCCAGCAGTTTGTACAGGGGAGGACCCCTCCACTTT; size: few; J: TRBJ1-6; V: TRBV27; D: TRBD1
CDR3: CATSSRDRSMNTEAFF; DNA: TGTGCCACCTCCTCCCGGGACAGGAGCATGAACACTGAAGCTTTCTTT; size: .; J: TRBJ1-1; V: TRBV19; D: TRBD1
CDR3: CASSTGGNSPLHF; DNA: TGTGCCAGCAGTACGGGGGGGAATTCACCCCTCCACTTT; size: .; J: TRBJ1-6; V: TRBV27; D: .
CDR3: CASSPRTANTGELFF; DNA: TGCGCCAGCAGTCCTCGGACAGCGAACACCGGGGAGCTGTTTTTT; size: .; J: TRBJ2-2; V: TRBV23-1; D: .
CDR3: CASSQGGYPYGYTF; DNA: TGTGCCAGCAGCCAAGGAGGGTACCCCTATGGCTACACCTTC; size: .; J: TRBJ1-2; V: TRBV3-1/TRBV3-2; D: .
CDR3: CATSRERSRQETQYF; DNA: TGTGCCACCAGCAGAGAGAGGAGCAGACAAGAGACCCAGTACTTC; size: .; J: TRBJ2-5; V: TRBV15; D: .
CDR3: CASRHSGTVYAEQYF; DNA: TGTGCCAGCAGACACTCCGGGACAGTCTACGCCGAGCAGTACTTC; size: .; J: TRBJ2-7; V: TRBV5-6; D: TRBD1
CDR3: CASSPRGVDTRQYF; DNA: TGTGCCAGCAGCCCGCGGGGGGTAGATACGAGGCAGTATTTT; size: .; J: TRBJ2-3; V: TRBV9; D: TRBD2
CDR3: CASSFRGMDQPQHF; DNA: TGCGCCAGCAGCTTCCGGGGGATGGATCAGCCCCAGCATTTT; size: once; J: TRBJ1-5; V: TRBV5-1; D: .
CDR3: CASSQQSGGETEAFF; DNA: TGTGCCAGCAGCCAACAGAGTGGGGGGGAAACTGAAGCTTTCTTT; size: .; J: TRBJ1-1; V: TRBV4-2; D: .
CDR3: CASSEDRDNNEQFF; DNA: TGTGCCAGCAGTGAGGACCGGGACAACAATGAGCAGTTCTTC; size: .; J: TRBJ2-1; V: TRBV2; D: .
CDR3: CASSYFPDTRYF; DNA: TGTGCCAGCAGTTATTTCCCGGACACCAGGTATTTT; size: .; J: TRBJ2-3; V: TRBV6-2/TRBV6-3; D: .
CDR3: CASSSAPPGSPVEQFF; DNA: TGTGCCAGCAGCTCCGCCCCACCCGGGAGTCCGGTTGAGCAGTTCTTC; size: few; J: TRBJ2-1; V: TRBV11-2; D: .
CDR3: CASSPQGARQETQYF; DNA: TGTGCCAGCTCACCGCAGGGGGCGCGACAAGAGACCCAGTACTTC; size: .; J: TRBJ2-5; V: TRBV18; D: TRBD1
CDR3: CASSVSRGSTDTQYF; DNA: TGTGCCAGCAGTGTATCGCGGGGGAGCACAGATACGCAGTATTTT; size: .; J: TRBJ2-3; V: TRBV2; D: TRBD2
CDR3: CASRPGGSFNEKLFF; DNA: TGTGCCAGCAGACCCGGGGGGTCTTTTAATGAAAAACTGTTTTTT; size: .; J: TRBJ1-4; V: TRBV7-9; D: .
CDR3: CASSSLGGNYGYTF; DNA: TGTGCCAGCAGCTCGCTCGGGGGGAACTATGGCTACACCTTC; size: .; J: TRBJ1-2; V: TRBV5-4; D: .
CDR3: CAWQAANSYNEQFF; DNA: TGTGCCTGGCAAGCGGCGAACTCCTACAATGAGCAGTTCTTC; size: .; J: TRBJ2-1; V: TRBV30; D: .
CDR3: CASSLALDRPNTEAFF; DNA: TGTGCCAGCAGCTTAGCCTTGGACAGGCCGAACACTGAAGCTTTCTTT; size: once; J: TRBJ1-1; V: TRBV7-9; D: TRBD1
CDR3: CASSLWESYYSGNTIYF; DNA: TGTGCCAGCAGCTTGTGGGAGTCCTATTACTCTGGAAACACCATATATTTT; size: .; J: TRBJ1-3; V: TRBV7-9; D: .
CDR3: CASGTVNQPQHF; DNA: TGCGCCAGCGGGACAGTGAATCAGCCCCAGCATTTT; size: .; J: TRBJ1-5; V: TRBV10-2; D: TRBD1
CDR3: CASSPGTENTEAFF; DNA: TGTGCCAGCTCACCCGGGACAGAGAACACTGAAGCTTTCTTT; size: .; J: TRBJ1-1; V: TRBV18; D: TRBD1
CDR3: CASSLGGTVSGNTIYF; DNA: TGTGCCAGCAGCTTAGGGGGGACAGTCTCTGGAAACACCATATATTTT; size: .; J: TRBJ1-3; V: TRBV7-2; D: TRBD1
CDR3: CASSPRDRRCYSNQPQHF; DNA: TGTGCCAGCAGCCCTAGGGACAGAAGATGTTATAGCAATCAGCCCCAGCATTTT; size: .; J: TRBJ1-5; V: TRBV25-1; D: TRBD1
CDR3: CASSLGSQGGGREKLFF; DNA: TGCGCCAGCAGCTTGGGATCCCAGGGAGGCGGTCGGGAAAAACTGTTTTTT; size: .; J: TRBJ1-4; V: TRBV5-1; D: .
CDR3: CASSYSRNSGNTIYF; DNA: TGTGCCAGCAGTTACTCGCGGAACTCTGGAAACACCATATATTTT; size: .; J: TRBJ1-3; V: TRBV6-5; D: .
CDR3: CASRATMTGNSPLHF; DNA: TGTGCCAGCAGGGCCACTATGACGGGGAATTCACCCCTCCACTTT; size: .; J: TRBJ1-6; V: TRBV5-4; D: .
CDR3: CASSAGEGYNEQFF; DNA: TGTGCCAGCAGCGCCGGGGAGGGGTACAATGAGCAGTTCTTC; size: once; J: TRBJ2-1; V: TRBV7-9; D: TRBD2
CDR3: CASSLGQVSYNSPLHF; DNA: TGTGCCAGCAGCTTGGGACAGGTCTCCTATAATTCACCCCTCCACTTT; size: .; J: TRBJ1-6; V: TRBV5-6; D: .
CDR3: CSVAGNGYTF; DNA: TGCAGCGTTGCAGGGAATGGCTACACCTTC; size: once; J: TRBJ1-2; V: TRBV29-1; D: .
CDR3: CASSSLAGLETQYF; DNA: TGTGCCAGCAGCTCCCTCGCGGGGCTAGAGACCCAGTACTTC; size: .; J: TRBJ2-5; V: TRBV7-2; D: .
CDR3: CAWRTQGSYGYTF; DNA: TGTGCCTGGAGAACCCAGGGGTCCTATGGCTACACCTTC; size: .; J: TRBJ1-2; V: TRBV30; D: .
CDR3: CASSLGRPSGVDGYTF; DNA: TGTGCCAGCAGCTTAGGTCGCCCCTCAGGGGTTGATGGCTACACCTTC; size: .; J: TRBJ1-2; V: TRBV7-8; D: .
CDR3: CSVTLDRRFPYEQYF; DNA: TGCAGCGTGACCCTGGACAGGCGATTTCCCTACGAGCAGTACTTC; size: .; J: TRBJ2-7; V: TRBV29-1; D: TRBD1